The source of this T cell receptor (beta chain) is a study of memory CD8 T cells in hepatitis C reinfection. Germline CDR1 reads LGHNA; CDR2 reads YSLEER. The CDR3 runs 14 residues. The V gene lost 0 bases and the J gene lost 10 bases, with 13 bases spanning the gap. The method was immunoSEQ multiplex PCR; TCRdb's version includes in-frame clones alone and lacks a portion of them. The sample lists around 47,000 clones, around nine tenths seen once, with around 1.2% in the top ten. Time point of the sample: peak reinfection, 3 to 8 weeks after reinfection detection. TCR sequencing was done directly ex vivo on sorted cells, without expansion in vitro. The Montreal HEPCO cohort supplied donors who inject drugs.

The origin of this receptor is a man aged 18 to 30 with hepatitis C virus infection. The sample taken for sequencing was naive CD8+ T cells sorted from blood. V and J are TRBV4-3 and TRBJ2-1; a possible D gene is TRBD1 (6 bases). Written as DNA, the CDR3 is TGCGCCAGCAGCCAAGATTTCTCTACAGGGGAGCAGTTCTTC. Translated: CASSQDFSTGEQFF.